Listed here are 6 T cell receptor beta chains from one sample, sequenced in a study of radiotherapy plus CTLA-4 blockade in lung cancer (dated by TCRdb to about 2018). The receptor library was made with the immunoSEQ multiplex PCR assay. In TCRdb, the immuneACCESS table is reduced to in-frame sequences with V and J assigned. These tables do not hold every clone; where another copy was compared, an unresolved V gene accounts for under half, and the others remain unexplained. The sample records roughly 66,000 clones, around 86% of which are singletons. Less than 5% of the sample comes from the top ten. The source material was peripheral blood, sampled from a patient treated with radiotherapy plus ipilimumab. Receptors originate from a human donor with non-small cell lung cancer who had a partial response to radiotherapy plus ipilimumab.

The chain combines TRBV27 with TRBJ2-7, with D tentatively TRBD2 (6 bases). This CDR3 has 14 residues. Trimming took 7 bases from V and 3 from J, leaving 16 bases between them. The germline gives CDR1 MNHEY, CDR2 SMNVEV (reference sequence). The CDR3 loop reads CASTWGDSNYEQYF. The CDR3 DNA reads TGTGCCAGCACCTGGGGGGACTCAAACTACGAGCAGTACTTC.

This sequence joins TRBV4-2 and TRBJ1-2; D is perhaps TRBD1 (5 bases). The length of the CDR3 is 15 residues. Germline V gives CDR1 LGHNA, CDR2 YNFKEQ. V lost 2 bases to trimming and J lost 7 bases, with 17 bases between them. The CDR3 region is CASSQRDPGQGGYTF. The CDR3 DNA reads TGTGCCAGCAGCCAACGTGACCCAGGGCAGGGTGGCTACACCTTC.

The chain carries TRBV29-1 and TRBJ2-3; 9 nucleotides match TRBD1. The CDR3 runs 15 residues. The V gene end was trimmed by 5 bases and the J gene end by 4 bases; junction bases not matched to a gene: 10. Germline V lookup: CDR1 SQVTM, CDR2 ANQGSEA. The CDR3 protein is CSVTATGGRADTQYF. CDR3 DNA: TGCAGCGTTACAGCTACAGGGGGCCGGGCAGATACGCAGTATTTT.

Turning to this clone: The germline gene is not matched at one end of the junction; a read error may be the cause. The sample carries other DNA sequences with the same CDR3. This rearrangement joins TRBV6-5 to TRBJ2-7, with a possible D match to TRBD1 (6 bases). The germline V gene encodes CDR1 MNHEY and CDR2 SVGAGI. CDR3 size: 14 residues. CDR3 nucleotides: TGTGCCAGCAGTCCAGACAGGAGCTCCTACGAGCAATACTTC. Amino acid sequence: CASSPDRSSYEQYF.

The CDR3 DNA reads as TGTGCCAGCAGTGAGGGGGAGGGAGGGCCACGGAATGAGCAGTTCTTC. Its protein product is CASSEGEGGPRNEQFF. V is TRBV6-4 and J is TRBJ2-1, with TRBD2 matching over 7 bases. The germline CDR1 and CDR2 sequences are MRHNA and SNTAGT. Trimming at V came to 3 bases and at J to 7 bases, leaving 12 bases not matched to a gene. The CDR3 runs 16 residues.

This chain joins TRBV4-2 and TRBJ1-5; a possible D gene is TRBD1 (6 bases). This CDR3 has 14 amino acids. V was shortened by 1 base and J by 8 bases, with 12 bases between the two germline ends. Germline loops: CDR1 LGHNA, CDR2 YNFKEQ. CDR3 sequence: CASSQGGQPKPQHF. As DNA, the CDR3 is TGTGCCAGCAGCCAAGGTGGACAGCCGAAGCCCCAGCATTTT.